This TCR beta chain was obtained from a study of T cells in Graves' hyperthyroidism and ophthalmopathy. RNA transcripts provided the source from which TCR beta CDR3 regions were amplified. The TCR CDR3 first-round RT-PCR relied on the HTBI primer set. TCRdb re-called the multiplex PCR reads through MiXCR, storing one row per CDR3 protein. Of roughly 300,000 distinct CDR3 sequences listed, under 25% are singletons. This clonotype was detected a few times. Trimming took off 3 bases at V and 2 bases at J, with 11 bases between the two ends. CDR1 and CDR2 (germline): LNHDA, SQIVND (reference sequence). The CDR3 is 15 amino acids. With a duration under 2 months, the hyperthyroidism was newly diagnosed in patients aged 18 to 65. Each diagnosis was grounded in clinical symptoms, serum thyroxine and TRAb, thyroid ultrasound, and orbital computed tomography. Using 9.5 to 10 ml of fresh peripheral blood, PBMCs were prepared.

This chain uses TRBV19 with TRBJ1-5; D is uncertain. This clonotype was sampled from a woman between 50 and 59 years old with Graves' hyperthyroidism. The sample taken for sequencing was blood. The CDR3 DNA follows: TGTGCCAGTAGTATTGGGTTGAGGGGCAATCAGCCCCAGCATTTT. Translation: CASSIGLRGNQPQHF.